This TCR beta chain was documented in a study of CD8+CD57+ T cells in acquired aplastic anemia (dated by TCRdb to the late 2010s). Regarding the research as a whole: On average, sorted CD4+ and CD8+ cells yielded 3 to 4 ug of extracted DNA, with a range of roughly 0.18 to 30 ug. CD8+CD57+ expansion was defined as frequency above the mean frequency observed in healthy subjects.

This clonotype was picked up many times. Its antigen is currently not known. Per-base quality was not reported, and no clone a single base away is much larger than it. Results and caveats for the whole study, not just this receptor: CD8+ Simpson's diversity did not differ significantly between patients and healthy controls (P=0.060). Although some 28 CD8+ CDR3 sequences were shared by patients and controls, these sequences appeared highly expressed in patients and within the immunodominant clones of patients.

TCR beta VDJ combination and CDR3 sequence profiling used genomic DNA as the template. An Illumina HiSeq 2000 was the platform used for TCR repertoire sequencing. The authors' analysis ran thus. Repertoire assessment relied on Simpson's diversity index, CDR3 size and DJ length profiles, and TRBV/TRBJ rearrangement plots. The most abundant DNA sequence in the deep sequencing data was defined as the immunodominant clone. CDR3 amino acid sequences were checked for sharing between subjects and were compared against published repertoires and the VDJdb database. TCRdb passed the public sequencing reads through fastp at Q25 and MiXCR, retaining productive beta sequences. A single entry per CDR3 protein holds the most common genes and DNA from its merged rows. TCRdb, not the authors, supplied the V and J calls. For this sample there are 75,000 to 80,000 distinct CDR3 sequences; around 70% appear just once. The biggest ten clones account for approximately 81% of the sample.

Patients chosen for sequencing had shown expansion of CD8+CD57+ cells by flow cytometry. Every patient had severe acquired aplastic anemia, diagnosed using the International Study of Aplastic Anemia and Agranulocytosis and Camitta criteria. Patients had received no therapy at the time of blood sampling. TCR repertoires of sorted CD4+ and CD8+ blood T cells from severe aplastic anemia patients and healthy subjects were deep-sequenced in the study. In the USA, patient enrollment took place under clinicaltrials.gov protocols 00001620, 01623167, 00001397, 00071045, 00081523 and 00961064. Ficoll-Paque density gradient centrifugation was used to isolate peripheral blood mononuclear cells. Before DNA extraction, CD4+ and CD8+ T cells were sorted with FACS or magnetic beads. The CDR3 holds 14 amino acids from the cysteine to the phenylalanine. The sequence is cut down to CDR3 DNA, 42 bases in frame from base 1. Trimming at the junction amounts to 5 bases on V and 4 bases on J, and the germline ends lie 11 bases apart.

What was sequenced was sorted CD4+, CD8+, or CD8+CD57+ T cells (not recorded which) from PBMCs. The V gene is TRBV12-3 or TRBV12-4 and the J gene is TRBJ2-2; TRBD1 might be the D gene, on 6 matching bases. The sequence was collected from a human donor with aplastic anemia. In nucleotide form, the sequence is TGTGCCAGCAGTGCAACAGGGACCACCGGGGAGCTGTTTTTT. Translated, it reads CASSATGTTGELFF.